These T cell receptor beta chains were read from a single sample in a study of CD8 T cells in ankylosing spondylitis. TCRdb itself ran the 5' RACE reads through MiXCR, one entry per CDR3 protein. The sample has around 130,000 distinct CDR3 sequences, roughly 18% seen once. The sample comprised blood, either unsorted or a sorted T cell fraction (not recorded which). These receptors all come from a male donor with ankylosing spondylitis. The CDR3 runs from the conserved cysteine through the conserved F or W. A D gene is named only where the DNA matches it firmly. Some rows have no size entry. The others give once, few or many, or a class for an expanded clone.

v_gene	j_gene	d_gene	abundance	CDR3aa	CDR3nt
TRBV27	TRBJ2-5	TRBD1	few	CASRSGTVGQETQYF	TGTGCCAGCAGATCCGGGACAGTGGGACAAGAGACCCAGTACTTC
TRBV3-1	TRBJ2-7	TRBD1	-	CASSSDRGPYEQYF	TGTGCCAGCAGCTCGGACAGGGGTCCCTACGAGCAGTACTTC
TRBV27	TRBJ1-1	-	-	CASSQTHANTEAFF	TGTGCCAGCAGTCAGACACACGCGAACACTGAAGCTTTCTTT
TRBV12-3/TRBV12-4	TRBJ2-1	-	few	CASSFQGGSEQFF	TGTGCCAGCAGTTTTCAGGGTGGGAGTGAGCAGTTCTTC
TRBV19	TRBJ2-4	TRBD2	many	CASGGGLANIQYF	TGTGCCAGTGGGGGAGGACTAGCCAACATTCAGTACTTC
TRBV4-2	TRBJ1-5	-	few	CASSQDLFSVNQPQHF	TGTGCCAGCAGCCAAGATCTATTCTCAGTAAATCAGCCCCAGCATTTT
TRBV6-1	TRBJ2-7	TRBD2	-	CASREPRTSYHEQYF	TGTGCCAGCAGGGAACCCAGGACTAGCTATCACGAGCAGTACTTC
TRBV6-1	TRBJ2-1	-	-	CASSAGNRNEQFF	TGTGCCAGCAGTGCCGGGAATCGGAATGAGCAGTTCTTC
TRBV4-2	TRBJ2-1	-	few	CASSQSGDEQFF	TGTGCCAGCAGCCAGAGTGGGGATGAGCAGTTCTTC
TRBV12-3/TRBV12-4	TRBJ2-3	TRBD2	-	CASRPVGGPGGSGTDTQYF	TGTGCCAGCAGACCGGTGGGGGGACCCGGCGGGAGTGGCACAGATACGCAGTATTTT
TRBV4-3	TRBJ2-2	-	-	CASSQDRAGTGELFF	TGCGCCAGCAGCCAAGACAGGGCGGGCACCGGGGAGCTGTTTTTT
TRBV27	TRBJ2-1	TRBD2	-	CASSLGRLAGYNEQFF	TGTGCCAGCAGTTTAGGTCGGCTAGCGGGGTACAATGAGCAGTTCTTC
TRBV24-1	TRBJ2-1	TRBD1	-	CATSDFYRGNEQFF	TGTGCCACCAGTGATTTTTACAGGGGCAATGAGCAGTTCTTC
TRBV3-1	TRBJ2-5	TRBD1	-	CASSHTGQVYQETQYF	TGTGCCAGCAGCCACACGGGACAGGTATACCAAGAGACCCAGTACTTC
TRBV4-1	TRBJ2-2	TRBD2	many	CASSRGGTHLNTGELFF	TGCGCCAGCAGCCGGGGGGGGACCCACCTAAACACCGGGGAGCTGTTTTTT
TRBV30	TRBJ1-2	-	-	CAWSSQGGGYTF	TGTGCCTGGAGTTCCCAGGGAGGTGGCTACACCTTC
TRBV19	TRBJ2-2	-	few	CATTRENTGELFF	TGTGCCACCACGAGAGAAAACACCGGGGAGCTGTTTTTT
TRBV6-2/TRBV6-3	TRBJ2-1	TRBD2	-	CASSYSLAAYYNEQIF	TGTGCCAGCAGTTACAGTCTAGCGGCCTACTACAATGAGCAGATCTTC
TRBV4-2	TRBJ2-1	TRBD2	many	CASSRSGTSEVEQFF	TGTGCCAGCAGTCGGAGCGGGACTTCTGAAGTTGAGCAGTTCTTC
TRBV12-3/TRBV12-4	TRBJ1-1	-	many	CASSFGGNTEAFF	TGTGCCAGCAGCTTCGGTGGGAACACTGAAGCTTTCTTT
TRBV7-9	TRBJ2-5	-	-	CASSYREPETQYF	TGTGCCAGCAGCTACAGGGAGCCAGAGACCCAGTACTTC
TRBV3-1	TRBJ2-7	-	many	CASSQAFYGSQYEQYF	TGTGCCAGCAGCCAAGCGTTTTACGGGAGTCAGTACGAGCAGTACTTC
TRBV19	TRBJ1-2	-	few	CASSIWQGEGGYTF	TGTGCCAGTAGTATTTGGCAGGGAGAAGGAGGCTACACCTTC
TRBV2	TRBJ2-3	-	few	CASSEAPGLGTQYF	TGTGCCAGCAGTGAAGCGCCGGGCCTTGGTACGCAGTATTTT
TRBV29-1	TRBJ1-2	-	-	CSVEGDTAGYTF	TGCAGCGTTGAAGGGGACACAGCTGGCTACACCTTC
TRBV28	TRBJ2-7	-	-	CASGPPGSYEQYF	TGTGCCAGCGGCCCCCCGGGATCCTACGAGCAGTACTTC
TRBV12-3/TRBV12-4	TRBJ1-1	TRBD1	few	CASSTGAVNTEAFF	TGTGCCAGCAGTACAGGGGCTGTGAACACTGAAGCTTTCTTT
TRBV7-2	TRBJ2-7	TRBD2	-	CASSPGTRISYEQYF	TGTGCCAGCAGCCCCGGGACTAGAATTTCCTACGAGCAGTACTTC
TRBV12-5	TRBJ1-1	-	-	CASGLVEGTRNTEAFF	TGTGCTAGTGGTTTGGTTGAAGGGACCCGGAACACTGAAGCTTTCTTT
TRBV28	TRBJ2-1	TRBD2	few	CASLLAGGNNEQFF	TGTGCCAGTTTGTTAGCGGGAGGGAACAATGAGCAGTTCTTC
TRBV13	TRBJ2-3	-	-	CASSLVLTENTDTQYF	TGTGCCAGCAGCTTGGTACTGACTGAAAATACAGATACGCAGTATTTT
TRBV12-3/TRBV12-4	TRBJ1-2	TRBD1	-	CASSLGQGYSWGYTF	TGTGCCAGCAGTCTCGGACAGGGTTATTCGTGGGGCTACACCTTC
TRBV20-1	TRBJ2-7	TRBD2	-	CSALSGTLAAYEQYF	TGCAGTGCCTTAAGTGGAACACTAGCGGCCTACGAGCAGTACTTC
TRBV9	TRBJ2-7	-	-	CASSRGGTYEQYF	TGTGCCAGCAGCCGAGGGGGAACCTACGAGCAGTACTTC
TRBV6-2/TRBV6-3	TRBJ1-5	-	few	CASRPALLSNQPQHF	TGTGCCAGCAGACCGGCCCTGCTTAGCAATCAGCCCCAGCATTTT
TRBV6-2/TRBV6-3	TRBJ2-7	-	few	CASSYRVRHYEQYF	TGTGCCAGCAGTTACCGGGTCAGGCACTACGAGCAGTACTTC
TRBV12-3/TRBV12-4	TRBJ2-3	-	few	CASRHLGTASTDTQYF	TGTGCCAGCAGACATCTTGGGACCGCTAGCACAGATACGCAGTATTTT
TRBV12-3/TRBV12-4	TRBJ1-5	-	few	CASSNVEGLNQPQHF	TGTGCCAGCAGTAACGTCGAGGGACTTAATCAGCCCCAGCATTTT
TRBV4-3	TRBJ2-2	-	-	CASSQDRGAVAGELFF	TGCGCCAGCAGCCAAGATAGGGGGGCTGTCGCCGGGGAGCTGTTTTTT
TRBV21-1	TRBJ2-7	-	-	CASSKAETSWYEQYF	TGTGCCAGCAGCAAAGCAGAGACCTCCTGGTACGAGCAGTACTTC
TRBV14	TRBJ2-1	-	few	CASSQGSSFDEQFF	TGTGCCAGCAGCCAAGGTTCCAGCTTCGATGAGCAGTTCTTC
TRBV27	TRBJ2-7	-	-	CASRGGAYVGQYF	TGTGCCAGCCGAGGGGGAGCCTACGTTGGGCAGTACTTC
TRBV28	TRBJ1-1	-	-	CASSSWTAREAFF	TGTGCCAGCAGTTCCTGGACAGCCCGGGAGGCTTTCTTT
TRBV5-1	TRBJ2-5	-	-	CASSPRLETQYF	TGCGCCAGCAGCCCCCGGTTGGAGACCCAGTACTTC
TRBV12-3/TRBV12-4	TRBJ2-7	-	few	CASSFTGTPSYEQYF	TGTGCCAGCAGCTTCACAGGGACCCCCTCCTACGAGCAGTACTTC
TRBV7-9	TRBJ2-2	-	-	CASTDAGTGELFF	TGTGCCAGCACCGACGCGGGTACCGGGGAGCTGTTTTTT